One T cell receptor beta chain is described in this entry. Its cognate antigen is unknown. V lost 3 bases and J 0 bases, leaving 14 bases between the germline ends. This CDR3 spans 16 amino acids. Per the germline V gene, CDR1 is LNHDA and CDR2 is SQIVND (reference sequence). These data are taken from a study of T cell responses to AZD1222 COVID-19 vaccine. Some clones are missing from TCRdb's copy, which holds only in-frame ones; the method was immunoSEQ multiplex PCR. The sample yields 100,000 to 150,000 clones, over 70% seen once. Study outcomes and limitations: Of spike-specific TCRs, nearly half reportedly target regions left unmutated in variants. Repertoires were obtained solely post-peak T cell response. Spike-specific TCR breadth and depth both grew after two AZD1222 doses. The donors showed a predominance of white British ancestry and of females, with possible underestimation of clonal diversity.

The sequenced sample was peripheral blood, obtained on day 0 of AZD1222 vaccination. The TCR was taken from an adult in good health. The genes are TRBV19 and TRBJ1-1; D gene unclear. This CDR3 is CASSMRAWDMNTEAFF. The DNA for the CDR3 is TGTGCCAGTAGTATGAGGGCCTGGGATATGAACACTGAAGCTTTCTTT.